Listed below are T cell receptor beta chains from one sample, sequenced in a study of glioma-infiltrating T cells after dendritic cell vaccination. Generated by immunoSEQ multiplex PCR, the TCRdb table keeps only in-frame clones and is missing some. The sample yields over 55,000 clones, 65% to 90% seen once. This specimen was blood, taken before dendritic cell vaccination. These receptors all come from a human donor with glioblastoma. CDR3s include the opening cysteine and the closing phenylalanine or tryptophan.

V: TRBV7-3
J: TRBJ2-1
CDR3: CASSQQGASYNEQFF

V: TRBV11-3
J: TRBJ2-7
CDR3: CASSGRTGSREEQYF

V: TRBV19
J: TRBJ2-7
CDR3: CASSIEGTDYEQYF

V: TRBV6-5
J: TRBJ2-2
CDR3: CASSILHENTGELFF

V: TRBV5-6
J: TRBJ1-2
CDR3: CASSFYGQHYTF

V: TRBV30
J: TRBJ1-2
CDR3: CAWSVGGASNYGYTF

V: TRBV5-4
J: TRBJ1-1
CDR3: CASSLEGPGAEAFF

V: TRBV2
J: TRBJ1-2
CDR3: CASSEGTKTFYNYGYTF

V: TRBV27
J: TRBJ2-1
CDR3: CASGDRVKNEQFF

V: TRBV5-1
J: TRBJ2-5
CDR3: CASSLPTYGQASKETQYF

V: TRBV5-1
J: TRBJ2-1
CDR3: CASSFIRGADNEQFF

V: TRBV4-1
J: TRBJ2-6
CDR3: CASSPEPTGSVLTF

V: TRBV2
J: TRBJ2-2
CDR3: CARRAGGHTGELFF

V: TRBV7-8
J: TRBJ2-5
CDR3: CASSQRTSGGAFVETQYF

V: TRBV7-8
J: TRBJ2-7
CDR3: CASTRQGALPYEQYF

V: TRBV16
J: TRBJ1-6
CDR3: CASSQSQGSYNSPLHF

V: TRBV19
J: TRBJ1-2
CDR3: CASSPLQGEYGYTF

V: TRBV11-1
J: TRBJ1-1
CDR3: CASSFLGGEAFF

V: TRBV25-1
J: TRBJ1-4
CDR3: CASSAGRNEKLFF

V: TRBV7-2
J: TRBJ1-3
CDR3: CASSFEGTSGNTIYF

V: TRBV6-1
J: TRBJ2-1
CDR3: CASSSSDRVNEQFF

V: TRBV7-9
J: TRBJ2-7
CDR3: CASSLAGGDPYEQYF

V: TRBV5-6
J: TRBJ2-6
CDR3: CASSFPGRSGANVLTF

V: TRBV4-1
J: TRBJ2-2
CDR3: CASSQTPGTGELFF

V: TRBV7-9
J: TRBJ2-1
CDR3: CASSPDSFNEQFF

V: TRBV7-3
J: TRBJ2-7
CDR3: CASSYGPPGSYEQYF

V: TRBV5-1
J: TRBJ1-1
CDR3: CASSLRAGGTEAFF

V: TRBV5-1
J: TRBJ2-1
CDR3: CASSNGLAGGPRDEQFF

V: TRBV2
J: TRBJ2-3
CDR3: CASSLARSYTDTQYF

V: TRBV9
J: TRBJ2-1
CDR3: CASSPPTGHYNEQFF

V: TRBV25-1
J: TRBJ1-2
CDR3: CASSESQGYGYTF

V: TRBV7-4
J: TRBJ2-7
CDR3: CASSPTPDLRRGDPSYEQYF

V: TRBV4-2
J: TRBJ1-1
CDR3: CASSQGGGANTEAFF